This T cell receptor (beta chain) originates from a study of graft-versus-host responses after intestinal transplantation. Study results and limitations: Some GvH clones were seen earlier in gut or blood, suggesting intestinal origin. When patients had graft-donor T cell macrochimerism, their allografts held high graft-versus-host to host-versus-graft clonal ratios.

About this clone itself: The target antigen is unknown.

Data came from immunoSEQ multiplex PCR; TCRdb stores just in-frame clones and leaves some out. The data contain approximately 75,000 clones, 90% to 95% of them seen just once; the ten biggest clones take up approximately 0.5%. The germline CDR1 and CDR2 sequences are MNHEY and SMNVEV (reference sequence). Trimming at V came to 3 bases and at J to 7 bases, leaving 6 bases not matched to a gene. CDR3 size: 14 residues. The rearrangement uses TRBV27 and TRBJ2-1, with 7 bases that match TRBD1. Specimen: unstimulated CD8+ T cells sorted from spleen or lymph node cells, collected before intestinal transplant. The receptor comes from a human donor who received an intestinal transplant. The CDR3 spells CASSFGTDWNEQFF. In DNA, the CDR3 is TGTGCCAGCAGTTTCGGGACAGATTGGAATGAGCAGTTCTTC.